This section outlines one TCR beta chain sequence together with its context. The antigen is undetermined. Cells were stimulated with CMV-infected fibroblast lysates at approximately 10 ug/mL. CD40L/CD69 double-negative CD45RO-high memory CD4+ T cells were collected. Adults with HIV-1 started suppressive ART while chronically infected. The sample belongs to a study of persistence of HIV-infected CD4 T cells. For the study at large: Donors were ART-treated; their CMV- and Gag-responding CD4+ T cells were isolated. Study-wide results and limits: TCRbeta richness was lower in CMV- and Gag-responding cells than in anti-CD3/anti-CD28-responding cells.

The germline gives CDR1 GTSNPN, CDR2 SVGIG (reference sequence). V shed 2 bases and J shed 5 bases, with 10 bases lying between them. This CDR3 has 13 residues. Sequencing used immunoSEQ version 4 in survey mode. Data came from immunoSEQ multiplex PCR; TCRdb stores just in-frame clones and leaves some out. The table has about 28,000 clones, approximately 78% seen once. The specimen comprised CD4+ T cells sorted from PBMCs after roughly 17-hour stimulation, sampled from a patient who received antiretroviral therapy. V is TRBV30 and J is TRBJ1-5; D is perhaps TRBD1 (6 bases). The clonotype originates from an adult woman with HIV who was CMV-seropositive. The CDR3 spells CAWSKQGDQPQHF. CDR3 DNA sequence: TGTGCCTGGAGTAAACAGGGCGATCAGCCCCAGCATTTT.